A single sample gave rise to the 7 T cell receptor beta chains below, sequenced in a study of T cell responses to AZD1222 COVID-19 vaccine. TCRdb's copy holds only in-frame clones and misses some; the assay was immunoSEQ multiplex PCR. The sample shows approximately 130,000 clones, 84% of them seen only once. The sequencing here drew on peripheral blood, taken 28 days after the second AZD1222 dose. Receptors were obtained from an adult who received the AZD1222 COVID-19 vaccine.

The V call is TRBV5-1, the J call TRBJ2-5; D possibly matches TRBD1 or TRBD2 (5 bases each). Germline CDR1 is SGHRS and CDR2 is YFSETQ. There are 14 residues in the CDR3. Trimming stripped 6 bases from V and 1 base from J, with 13 bases between. The CDR3 DNA reads as TGCGCCAGCAATCTGGGTGGGGGCCAAGAGACCCAGTACTTC. Translating gives CASNLGGGQETQYF. Supplemented by reference TRBV5-1 and TRBJ2-5, the full variable domain reads KAGVTQTPRYLIKTRGQQVTLSCSPISGHRSVSWYQQTPGQGLQFLFEYFSETQRNKGNFPGRFSGRQFSNSRSEMNVSTLELGDSALYLCASNLGGGQETQYFGPGTRLLVL.

This clone came up a few times. This chain connects TRBV4-2 to TRBJ2-1; D is uncertain. The germline V and J ends were trimmed by 0 bases and 4 bases, with 10 bases remaining between them. From germline, CDR1 is LGHNA and CDR2 YNFKEQ. The CDR3 sequence is 15 residues long. CDR3 residues: CASSQDRASYNEQFF. CDR3 in DNA: TGTGCCAGCAGCCAAGATCGTGCGTCTTACAATGAGCAGTTCTTC.

A remark on this clone: This same CDR3 is encoded by further DNA sequences in the sample. The chain joins TRBV7-2 to TRBJ1-4; a weak D match, TRBD1 (6 bases). The length of the CDR3 is 12 residues. Trimming removed 5 bases at V and 7 bases at J, with 8 bases between. Germline V CDR1 and CDR2: SGHTA, FQGNSA. This CDR3 reads CASSPQGEKLFF. The CDR3 bases are TGTGCCAGCAGCCCACAGGGTGAAAAACTGTTTTTT.

V usage is TRBV24-1 and J usage is TRBJ1-2; D is unclear. Between the trimmed V and J ends, which lost 2 bases and 0 bases, there was a span of 15 bases. CDR1 is KGHDR, CDR2 SFDVKD, per germline. This CDR3 has 17 amino acids. The CDR3 sequence: CATSDSTKAPANYGYTF. CDR3 sequence (DNA): TGTGCCACCAGTGATTCGACAAAGGCCCCAGCTAACTATGGCTACACCTTC.

CDR3 residues: CASSPGGPGGDTQYF. In DNA form, the CDR3 reads TGTGCCAGCAGCCCGGGGGGACCGGGGGGTGATACGCAGTATTTT. V gene TRBV7-6 combines with J gene TRBJ2-3; 7 positions match TRBD2. The junction had 11 bases not matched to a gene; V was cut back by 5 bases and J by 6 bases. Germline assignment: CDR1 SGHVS and CDR2 FNYEAQ. The CDR3 totals 15 residues.

This chain uses TRBV6-2 or TRBV6-3 with TRBJ2-1, with D unresolved. Looked up from germline, CDR1 is MNHEY and CDR2 is SVGEGT. V lost 2 bases and J lost 0, with 8 bases in between. The CDR3 consists of 15 residues. The CDR3 loop is CASSYGFSSYNEQFF. DNA for the CDR3: TGTGCCAGCAGTTACGGGTTCAGCTCCTACAATGAGCAGTTCTTC.

This chain joins TRBV5-1 and TRBJ2-1, with a tentative D call TRBD2 (6 bases). Trimming shortened V by 4 bases and J by 1 base, and 15 bases separated the two germline ends. CDR3 length: 16 residues. CDR1 is SGHRS and CDR2 is YFSETQ in the germline V gene. The CDR3 region has the DNA TGCGCCAGCAGCCCGGGGGATAGGAGGTCCTACAATGAGCAGTTCTTC. It yields the protein CASSPGDRRSYNEQFF.